This entry lists 30 T cell receptor beta chains sequenced from one sample in a study of blood T cell repertoires in COVID-19 (dated by TCRdb to the early 2020s). Libraries were constructed by the immunoSEQ multiplex PCR assay. TCRdb holds this immuneACCESS table with in-frame rearrangements only. Some clones are missing; in checked studies, unresolved V genes explain under half, and the rest has no known cause. The sample contains about 190,000 clones, about 81% of them found a single time. Together, the top ten hold roughly 3.2% of the sample. Sequences were obtained from PBMCs or T cells enriched from blood (not recorded which). Receptor source: a young woman who had recovered from COVID-19.

V and J are TRBV27 and TRBJ1-1, with a possible D match to TRBD1 (6 bases). The germline gives CDR1 MNHEY, CDR2 SMNVEV (reference sequence). The CDR3 extends over 14 amino acids. V was pared by 3 bases and J by 0 bases, with 8 bases between. In nucleotides, the CDR3 is TGTGCCAGCAGTTTTGGACAGATGAACACTGAAGCTTTCTTT. It translates to CASSFGQMNTEAFF.

This clone showed up just a few times. J is TRBJ1-5 and V is TRBV3-1 (or the pseudogene TRBV3-2), with D perhaps TRBD1 (5 bases). The V gene lost 0 bases and the J gene lost 3 bases, with 6 bases spanning the gap. The CDR3 sequence is 14 residues long. Germline V gene data show CDR1 as LGHDT and CDR2 as YNNKEL (reference sequence). The chain's CDR3 is CASSQEDTNQPQHF. The CDR3 region has the DNA TGTGCCAGCAGCCAAGAGGACACCAATCAGCCCCAGCATTTT.

The chain couples TRBV5-6 to TRBJ2-7; TRBD1 matches 9 bases. Germline trimming cut 4 bases from V and 5 bases from J; bases unmatched to any gene: 10. Germline V gene lookup returns CDR1 SGHDT and CDR2 YYEEEE. This CDR3 region has 15 residues. CDR3 residues: CASSQTGQGGDEQYF. CDR3 DNA sequence: TGTGCCAGCAGCCAGACGGGACAGGGTGGCGACGAGCAGTACTTC.

The chain uses TRBV18 and TRBJ2-3; 9 bases align to TRBD2. This CDR3 contains 16 residues. Germline trimming cut 4 bases from V and 2 bases from J; bases unmatched to any gene: 7. Germline loops: CDR1 KGHSH, CDR2 LQKENI. The CDR3 sequence: CASSRPSGGHTDTQYF. The DNA for the CDR3 is TGTGCCAGCTCACGACCGAGCGGGGGGCACACAGATACGCAGTATTTT.

The V call is TRBV18, the J call TRBJ1-1, with 12 bases matching TRBD1. Germline V gene lookup returns CDR1 KGHSH and CDR2 LQKENI. The CDR3 has 17 amino acids. V lost 4 bases to trimming and J lost 4 bases; unmatched junction nucleotides: 10. The CDR3 is CASSQKGTGGSGTEAFF. DNA for the CDR3: TGTGCCAGCTCACAAAAAGGGACAGGGGGCTCGGGCACTGAAGCTTTCTTT.

CDR3 coding DNA: TGTGCCAGCAGCTTAGCGGGGGGACAGGGGGAAGGCTACACCTTC. Protein product: CASSLAGGQGEGYTF. The chain carries TRBV7-9 and TRBJ1-2, with 11 bases that match TRBD1. V gave up 0 bases and J gave up 8 bases; unmatched junction bases: 5. This CDR3 spans 15 amino acids. Germline V gene data show CDR1 as SEHNR and CDR2 as FQNEAQ (reference sequence).

The chain uses TRBV7-2 and TRBJ2-2, with 7 bases matching TRBD2. Germline trimming cut 5 bases from V and 4 bases from J; bases unmatched to any gene: 7. Germline CDR1 and CDR2: SGHTA and FQGNSA. This CDR3 contains 15 residues. CDR3 protein: CASSKLARSTGELFF. DNA of the CDR3: TGTGCCAGCAGCAAACTAGCGAGGTCCACCGGGGAGCTGTTTTTT.

The chain employs TRBV5-1 and TRBJ2-1; 10 bases line up with TRBD2. With 4 bases clipped from V and 5 bases from J, the junction kept 9 bases outside the gene matches. The CDR3 totals 16 residues. The V gene's germline CDR1 is SGHRS and CDR2 YFSETQ. CDR3 sequence reads: CASSPYGSGGNNEQFF. CDR3 coding DNA: TGCGCCAGCAGCCCTTACGGTAGCGGGGGGAACAATGAGCAGTTCTTC.

The chain has TRBV30 and TRBJ1-2; D gene uncertain. In germline, CDR1 is GTSNPN, CDR2 SVGIG (reference sequence). V was pared by 0 bases and J by 7 bases, with 9 bases between. The CDR3 is 12 amino acids. The CDR3 nucleotides are TGTGCCTGGAGTGTATCGGGGTTTGGCTACACCTTC. This gives the protein CAWSVSGFGYTF.

The chain is built from TRBV11-3 and TRBJ2-7; D call uncertain. This CDR3 has 14 residues. CDR1 and CDR2 (germline): SGHNT, YENEEA. Trimming shortened V by 1 base and J by 2 bases, and 9 bases separated the two germline ends. CDR3 in amino acids: CASSLGAVTYEQYF. CDR3 coding DNA: TGTGCCAGCAGCTTAGGTGCAGTTACCTACGAGCAGTACTTC. Complete variable domain (other parts from reference TRBV11-3 and TRBJ2-7): EAGVVQSPRYKIIEKKQPVAFWCNPISGHNTLYWYLQNLGQGPELLIRYENEEAVDDSQLPKDRFSAERLKGVDSTLKIQPAELGDSAVYLCASSLGAVTYEQYFGPGTRLTVT.

V usage is TRBV7-7 and J usage is TRBJ2-7, with a weak D call TRBD1 (6 bases). Per germline, CDR1 SSHAT and CDR2 FNYEAQ (reference sequence). The CDR3 length is 17 residues. For the CDR3, the DNA is TGTGCTAGCAGCTTGGGCGAACAGGGATCCAAGACCTACGAGCAGTACGTC. Encoded protein: CASSLGEQGSKTYEQYV.

This chain connects TRBV6-5 to TRBJ1-2; the D gene is possibly TRBD1 (5 bases). Trimming removed 2 bases at V and 3 bases at J, with 10 bases between. The germline V gene encodes CDR1 MNHEY and CDR2 SVGAGI. CDR3 length: 14 amino acids. The DNA of the CDR3 is TGTGCCAGCAGTTACGACAGTAAATACTATGGCTACACCTTC. Residues: CASSYDSKYYGYTF.

The chain employs TRBV2 and TRBJ2-3, with 12 positions matching TRBD2. Per the germline V gene, CDR1 is SNHLY and CDR2 is FYNNEI. V trimming: 3 bases; J trimming: 0 bases; junction bases outside the gene matches: 7. CDR3 size: 18 residues. This CDR3 is CASSDGTSGPLSTDTQYF. The CDR3 bases are TGTGCCAGCAGTGACGGGACTAGCGGGCCTTTAAGCACAGATACGCAGTATTTT.

J is TRBJ2-5 and V is TRBV25-1, with 11 nucleotides matching TRBD2. This CDR3 is built from 15 residues. The germline V gene has CDR1 MGHDK and CDR2 SYGVNS. Trimming removed 4 bases from V and 5 bases from J; junction bases left unmatched: 6. CDR3 in DNA: TGTGCCAGCAGTGTTAGCGGGGGGGGTGGCGAGACCCAGTACTTC. This encodes CASSVSGGGGETQYF.

The rearrangement joins TRBV28 to TRBJ1-3; TRBD1 agrees at 8 bases. This CDR3 contains 12 residues. The V and J ends lost 6 bases and 7 bases, in that order; junction bases with no gene match: 2. Germline V gives CDR1 MDHEN, CDR2 SYDVKM. CDR3 coding DNA: TGTGCCAGCAGAGGACAGGGTAACACCATATATTTT. This translates into CASRGQGNTIYF.

The chain couples TRBV6-4 to TRBJ2-7; 7 nucleotides match TRBD2. CDR1 MRHNA and CDR2 SNTAGT come from the germline V gene. The CDR3 covers 15 residues. V lost 2 bases, J lost 1 base, and 5 bases stayed unmatched. The CDR3 sequence: CASSDPAGSSYEQYF. DNA for the CDR3: TGTGCCAGCAGTGACCCAGCGGGATCTTCCTACGAGCAGTACTTC.

Concerning this clone: The junction departs from the called germline gene at one end, perhaps through a read error. The CDR3 bases are TGCGCCACCAGCTCCGGGACTGGCTCCTACGAGCAGTACTTC. Translation gives CATSSGTGSYEQYF. The chain uses TRBV5-1 and TRBJ2-7; a weak D match, TRBD2 (6 bases). CDR1 and CDR2 (germline): SGHRS, YFSETQ. This CDR3 spans 14 amino acids.

This chain joins TRBV28 and TRBJ1-3; D gene uncertain. The ends were cut back, 2 bases at V and 3 bases at J, with 14 bases in the middle. The germline V gene encodes CDR1 MDHEN and CDR2 SYDVKM. This CDR3 has 16 residues. In DNA, the CDR3 is TGTGCCAGCAGTTTAATACCCGGAGAGGGTGGAAACACCATATATTTT. Translated, it gives CASSLIPGEGGNTIYF.

The rearrangement joins TRBV6-2 or TRBV6-3 to TRBJ2-1, with 15 bases identical to TRBD2. With V trimmed by 0 bases and J by 5 bases, 8 bases remained unmatched. This CDR3 has 19 amino acids. Germline-derived CDR1 and CDR2 are MNHEY and SVGEGT. The CDR3 sequence is CASSYSVAGTSGRNNEQFF. CDR3 coding DNA: TGTGCCAGCAGTTACTCCGTCGCCGGGACTAGCGGGAGGAACAATGAGCAGTTCTTC.

The chain is built from TRBV27 and TRBJ2-1, with 12 bases aligning to TRBD1. CDR3 length: 14 residues. In germline, CDR1 is MNHEY, CDR2 SMNVEV (reference sequence). V lost 7 bases and J lost 7; bases outside the gene matches: 5. CDR3 coding DNA: TGTGCCAGCATGTGGGACAGGGGGCTTAATGAGCAGTTCTTC. It specifies CASMWDRGLNEQFF.

The rearrangement uses TRBV5-4 and TRBJ2-1; no definite D call. Germline values: CDR1 SGHNT, CDR2 YYREEE (reference sequence). The CDR3 runs 14 residues. V lost 2 bases to trimming and J lost 4 bases, with 10 bases between them. The CDR3, as DNA: TGTGCCAGCAGCTTTAGAACTGATTACAATGAGCAGTTCTTC. It codes for CASSFRTDYNEQFF.

The chain uses TRBV6-2 or TRBV6-3 and TRBJ2-3; no clear D gene. Trimming cost V 5 bases and J 0 bases, with 15 bases left between them. Germline V gene data show CDR1 as MNHEY and CDR2 as SVGEGT. The CDR3 length is 16 residues. This chain's CDR3 is CASSQRLLNSTDTQYF. CDR3 coding DNA: TGTGCCAGCAGTCAGAGACTTCTCAACAGCACAGATACGCAGTATTTT.

The chain combines TRBV5-1 with TRBJ2-5; 11 bases map to TRBD2. V was clipped by 0 bases and J by 2 bases; unmatched bases: 3. The CDR3 runs to 16 residues. Germline CDR1 reads SGHRS; CDR2 reads YFSETQ. The CDR3 here is CASSLVRTSGQETQYF. The CDR3 nucleotides read TGCGCCAGCAGCTTGGTAAGGACTAGCGGGCAAGAGACCCAGTACTTC.

The chain couples TRBV19 to TRBJ2-7, with D perhaps TRBD1 (6 bases). The germline V gene encodes CDR1 LNHDA and CDR2 SQIVND (reference sequence). Trimming removed 0 bases at V and 0 bases at J, with 12 bases between. CDR3 length: 16 amino acids. DNA for the CDR3: TGTGCCAGTAGTATAGATCAGGGGAGCGCCTCCTACGAGCAGTACTTC. Protein product: CASSIDQGSASYEQYF.

This clone turned up a few times. The CDR3 here is CASSYSRQEMNEQFF. DNA for the CDR3: TGTGCCAGCAGTTACTCAAGACAGGAAATGAATGAGCAGTTCTTC. V is TRBV6-5 and J is TRBJ2-1, with a tentative D call TRBD1 (6 bases). CDR3 length: 15 residues. CDR1 and CDR2 (germline): MNHEY, SVGAGI. Trimming removed 0 bases at V and 7 bases at J, with 13 bases between.

The chain recombines TRBV30 with TRBJ1-4, with D possibly being TRBD1 (5 bases). CDR1 GTSNPN and CDR2 SVGIG come from the germline V gene (reference sequence). The CDR3 has 16 residues. Trimming removed 2 bases from V and 0 bases from J, with 13 bases in between. The CDR3 sequence: CAWSFSGLTTNEKLFF. The CDR3 nucleotides are TGTGCCTGGAGTTTCTCAGGGCTCACAACTAATGAAAAACTGTTTTTT.

In the case of this clone: The sample has other DNA sequences that encode this CDR3 too. The V gene is TRBV7-9, the J gene TRBJ1-5; no clear D gene. CDR3 length: 13 amino acids. The V end was cut by 2 bases, the J end by 2 bases, with 4 bases between. Germline CDR1 SEHNR, CDR2 FQNEAQ (reference sequence). The CDR3 nucleotides read TGTGCCAGCAGCTTACAGGGCAATCAGCCCCAGCATTTT. It codes for CASSLQGNQPQHF.

The chain is built from TRBV18 and TRBJ2-7, with 7 bases aligning to TRBD1. Germline V gene sequence: CDR1 KGHSH, CDR2 LQKENI. The CDR3 contains 14 residues. Trimming took 1 base from V and 6 from J; bases not matched to a gene: 6. The CDR3 loop is CASSPRQGDGEQYV. The CDR3 coding sequence is TGTGCCAGCTCACCACGTCAGGGGGACGGCGAGCAGTACGTC.

V usage is TRBV6-5 and J usage is TRBJ1-2, with TRBD1 matching over 8 bases. From germline, CDR1 is MNHEY and CDR2 SVGAGI. The CDR3 totals 14 residues. V lost 4 bases, J lost 3 bases, and 4 bases stayed unmatched. The CDR3 DNA follows: TGTGCCAGCAGTTTACAGGGGGGCTACTATGGCTACACCTTC. Its translation is CASSLQGGYYGYTF.

This clone appeared a single time. This rearrangement joins TRBV6-1 to TRBJ2-7, with D maybe TRBD1 (6 bases). The CDR3 runs 15 residues. Germline V CDR1 and CDR2: MNHNS, SASEGT. V gave up 2 bases and J gave up 0 bases, with 11 bases separating them. In nucleotides, the CDR3 is TGTGCCAGCAGTGAATCAGGGGTCATCTCCTACGAGCAGTACTTC. This gives the protein CASSESGVISYEQYF.